The 25 T cell receptor beta chains below come from one sample, sequenced in a study of T and B cells in COVID-19 patients. From blood, 250-500 ng of genomic DNA served as TRB template. TRB rearrangements were amplified by multiplex PCR with BIOMED2 TRB-A/B primers. TCRdb passed the multiplex PCR reads through MiXCR, listing each CDR3 protein once. This sample has more than 9,500 distinct CDR3 sequences, with roughly 30% found just once. The specimen sequenced was blood. The origin of the receptors is a human donor who had recovered from COVID-19.

This clonotype occurred a few times. CDR3 residues: CASSPSTSGSPGGDTQYF. The DNA for the CDR3 is TGTGCCAGCAGCCCTAGTACTAGCGGGAGCCCTGGGGGAGATACGCAGTATTTT. This chain links TRBV11-3 with TRBJ2-3; 11 nucleotides match TRBD2. The trim removed 5 bases at V and 5 bases at J, leaving 15 bases unmatched. The CDR3 covers 18 residues. Germline loops: CDR1 SGHNT, CDR2 YENEEA.

This clonotype ranks as medium-sized. The rearrangement joins TRBV19 to TRBJ2-7, with D possibly TRBD2 on 5 matching bases. The germline CDR1 and CDR2 sequences are LNHDA and SQIVND (reference sequence). V was trimmed by 9 bases and J by 0 bases, leaving 12 bases between them. The CDR3 loop spans 13 amino acids. CDR3 region: CASRATSSYEQYF. The CDR3 DNA is TGTGCCAGCCGGGCAACTAGCTCCTACGAGCAGTACTTC.

The J gene is TRBJ2-7, the V gene TRBV5-1, with a possible D match to TRBD1 (5 bases). Germline V gives CDR1 SGHRS, CDR2 YFSETQ. This CDR3 comprises 14 residues. The CDR3 DNA reads TGTGCCAGCAGCTATAGTCAGGGATCCTACGAGCAGTACGTC. This encodes CASSYSQGSYEQYV.

V usage is TRBV12-3 or TRBV12-4 and J usage is TRBJ1-3; D is uncertain. The CDR3 is 15 amino acids. V lost 0 bases to trimming and J lost 0 bases, with 6 bases between them. CDR3 loop: CASSLAGYSGNTIYF. CDR3 nucleotide sequence: TGTGCCAGCAGTTTAGCAGGGTACTCTGGAAACACCATATATTTT.

CDR3 in DNA: TGTGCCAGCAGGGGACTCGACTCGAGCTCCTACGAGCAGTACTTC. Amino acids: CASRGLDSSSYEQYF. This sequence joins TRBV6-5 and TRBJ2-7, with D possibly being TRBD2 (6 bases). V lost 6 bases to trimming and J lost 0 bases, with 15 bases between them. Germline loops: CDR1 MNHEY, CDR2 SVGAGI. This CDR3 comprises 15 residues.

A few counts support this clonotype. This chain uses TRBV11-1 with TRBJ2-3; 10 positions agree with TRBD2. Germline CDR1 is SGHAT and CDR2 is FQDESV (reference sequence). This CDR3 region has 16 residues. Trimming cost V 5 bases and J 3 bases; bases outside gene matches: 8. The CDR3 reads CASSPPLAGVTDTQYF. The DNA of the CDR3 is TGTGCCAGCAGCCCACCTCTAGCGGGAGTGACAGATACGCAGTATTTT.

This rearrangement joins TRBV5-1 to TRBJ2-4, with 8 positions matching TRBD1. V was pared by 3 bases and J by 15 bases, with 8 bases of the junction left unmatched. The CDR3 has 12 residues. Per germline, CDR1 SGHRS and CDR2 YFSETQ. The CDR3 protein is CASSSGGLCPYF. The CDR3 DNA reads TGCGCCAGCAGCTCAGGGGGCCTTTGTCCGTACTTC.

The chain employs TRBV7-9 and TRBJ2-7; D is possibly TRBD2 (5 bases). The germline V gene encodes CDR1 SEHNR and CDR2 FQNEAQ (reference sequence). The V end was cut by 2 bases, the J end by 0 bases, with 20 bases between. This CDR3 is 18 amino acids long. CDR3 sequence reads: CASSLIPFPQRSSYEQYV. CDR3 DNA sequence: TGTGCCAGCAGCTTAATCCCTTTTCCCCAGCGGAGCTCCTACGAGCAGTACGTC.

To note about this clonotype: A read error is possible here, since a much larger clone lies one base away. The chain recombines TRBV6-5 with TRBJ2-6; TRBD1 aligns across 10 bases. This CDR3 is built from 16 residues. CDR1 is MNHEY and CDR2 is SVGAGI in the germline V gene. CDR3 in amino acids: CAIRGQGSSRANVLTF. The CDR3 DNA reads TGTGCCATCCGGGGACAGGGGAGCTCTAGGGCCAACGTCCTGACTTTC.

The table lists this clonotype with a few counts. The chain recombines TRBV11-2 with TRBJ2-2, with TRBD2 matching over 12 bases. This CDR3 has 19 residues. Germline V gene data show CDR1 as SGHAT and CDR2 as FQNNGV. The V segment lost 4 bases and the J segment 2 bases; nucleotides outside the gene matches: 11. The CDR3 bases are TGTGCCAGCAGCTCGATTAAGAGGACTAGCGGGAATAACACCGGGGAGCTGTTTTTT. Encoded protein: CASSSIKRTSGNNTGELFF.

The chain recombines TRBV5-6 with TRBJ2-1; 9 positions agree with TRBD2. The CDR3 contains 18 residues. Germline values: CDR1 SGHDT, CDR2 YYEEEE. With V trimmed by 0 bases and J by 4 bases, 11 bases remained unmatched. The CDR3 loop is CASSLALAGTISYNEQFF. The CDR3 coding sequence is TGTGCCAGCAGCTTGGCCCTAGCGGGGACCATTTCGTACAATGAGCAGTTCTTC.

This clonotype was counted many times. The chain recombines TRBV19 with TRBJ2-3, with 7 bases that match TRBD2. This CDR3 has 15 amino acids. Germline V gene data show CDR1 as LNHDA and CDR2 as SQIVND (reference sequence). The ends lost 5 bases at V and 2 bases at J; junction bases unmatched: 7. For the CDR3, the DNA is TGTGCCAGTAGTGCTAGCGGAGGGAACACAGATACGCAGTATTTT. Translation: CASSASGGNTDTQYF.

In regard to this clonotype: A much larger clonotype is one base distant, so this may be a read error. The V call is TRBV6-5, the J call TRBJ2-7, with D possibly being TRBD2 (6 bases). Per germline, CDR1 MNHEY and CDR2 SVGAGI. This CDR3 spans 16 amino acids. V was shortened by 4 bases and J by 0 bases, with 16 bases between the two germline ends. Written as DNA, the CDR3 is TGTGCCAGCAGTTTCTACGGGGACTTGAGCTCCTACGAGCAGTACGTC. This encodes CASSFYGDLSSYEQYV.

Judged by abundance, this clonotype is medium-sized. The V and J genes are TRBV19 and TRBJ2-5, with D possibly TRBD1 on 6 matching bases. Germline loops: CDR1 LNHDA, CDR2 SQIVND (reference sequence). This CDR3 is built from 14 residues. V lost 0 bases and J 4 bases, leaving 9 bases between the germline ends. The CDR3 reads CASSIEAGVETQYF. The CDR3, as DNA: TGTGCCAGTAGTATAGAGGCAGGGGTAGAGACCCAGTACTTC.

The chain recombines TRBV27 with TRBJ2-7, with 10 positions matching TRBD1. Germline V gene data show CDR1 as MNHEY and CDR2 as SMNVEV (reference sequence). This CDR3 contains 16 residues. Trimming took 7 bases from V and 4 from J; bases not matched to a gene: 13. CDR3 DNA sequence: TGTGCCAGCACCCTATATCCGGGACAGGGGTTTTACGAGCAGTACTTC. Protein: CASTLYPGQGFYEQYF.

As regards this clonotype: One base away lies a much larger clone, so this may be a sequencing read error. This chain uses TRBV6-1 with TRBJ2-7; D gene uncertain. The CDR3 sequence is 11 residues long. From germline, CDR1 is MNHNS and CDR2 SASEGT. Deletions cut 10 bases from V and 6 bases from J, with 13 bases between. This CDR3 is CAIQDRPEQYF. The CDR3 DNA reads as TGTGCCATCCAAGATAGGCCCGAGCAGTACTTC.

In its sample, this clonotype was seen a few times. The chain joins TRBV19 to TRBJ1-2, with 11 positions matching TRBD1. The germline CDR1 and CDR2 sequences are LNHDA and SQIVND (reference sequence). Trimming cost V 6 bases and J 5 bases; bases outside gene matches: 2. The CDR3 sequence is 13 residues long. The DNA of the CDR3 is TGTGCCAGTAGGGACAGGGGGCTTTATGGCTACACCTTC. Translated, it gives CASRDRGLYGYTF.

This clonotype has a handful of counts. The rearrangement links TRBV27 to TRBJ2-1; 9 positions agree with TRBD1. The CDR3 totals 20 residues. J gave up 6 bases and V 8 bases, and 26 bases lay outside the gene matches. Germline-derived CDR1 and CDR2 are MNHEY and SMNVEV (reference sequence). As DNA, the CDR3 is TGTGCCAGCCATAGGAACTACAGGGGGCGCCTCAGCGGAGGTGTCAATGAGCAGTTCTTC. Translation gives CASHRNYRGRLSGGVNEQFF.

This clonotype ranks as medium-sized. The rearrangement joins TRBV5-6 to TRBJ2-7; D is unclear. CDR1 is SGHDT and CDR2 is YYEEEE in the germline V gene. Trimming removed 4 bases at V and 6 bases at J, with 17 bases between. The CDR3 is 14 amino acids. This CDR3 is CASSLRAGGGEQYF. DNA for the CDR3: TGTGCCAGCAGCCTCCGTGCCGGCGGCGGCGAGCAGTACTTC.

V gene TRBV24-1 combines with J gene TRBJ2-5, with a possible D match to TRBD1 (5 bases). The CDR3 is 14 amino acids. With 4 bases removed from V and 3 bases from J, the gap between germline ends came to 11 bases. In germline, CDR1 is KGHDR, CDR2 SFDVKD. CDR3 bases: TGTGCCACCAGTGACCCCGACAGTAAAGAGACCCAGTACTTC. This encodes CATSDPDSKETQYF.

The chain has TRBV20-1 and TRBJ2-1, with D unclear. Per germline, CDR1 DFQATT and CDR2 SNEGSKA (reference sequence). Trimming removed 2 bases from V and 0 bases from J, with 14 bases in between. The CDR3 extends over 16 amino acids. In DNA, the CDR3 is TGCAGTGCTAGATTGATATCCTCGAGCTCCTACAATGAGCAGTTCTTC. Encoded protein: CSARLISSSSYNEQFF.

This chain connects TRBV6-2 or TRBV6-3 to TRBJ2-6, with 8 bases matching TRBD1. This CDR3 comprises 15 residues. The germline V gene encodes CDR1 MNHEY and CDR2 SVGEGT. V gave up 6 bases and J gave up 3 bases; unmatched junction bases: 4. The CDR3, as DNA: TGTGCCAGCAGGAAGACAGGGGTTGGGGCCAACGTCCTGACTTTC. This sequence encodes CASRKTGVGANVLTF.

CDR3 DNA sequence: TGTGCCAGCAGTTGGACGGAGAGGAATTCACCCCTCCACTTT. Amino acids: CASSWTERNSPLHF. The V gene is TRBV28, the J gene TRBJ1-6; D remains unclear. The germline CDR1 and CDR2 sequences are MDHEN and SYDVKM. The CDR3 sequence is 14 residues long. The ends were cut back, 4 bases at V and 7 bases at J, with 11 bases in the middle.

By frequency in the sample, this clonotype is medium-sized. V is TRBV19 and J is TRBJ2-7; 8 positions match TRBD1. Germline assignment: CDR1 LNHDA and CDR2 SQIVND (reference sequence). V was pared by 6 bases and J by 4 bases, with 14 bases of the junction left unmatched. The CDR3 runs to 16 residues. The CDR3, as DNA: TGTGCCAGTAGCGACTTACGGACAGGGTTGAGGTACGAGCAGTACTTC. It is translated as CASSDLRTGLRYEQYF.

CDR3 region: CASSVREGLAEQFF. In DNA, the CDR3 is TGTGCCAGCAGTGTGAGGGAGGGCCTGGCCGAGCAGTTCTTC. The V gene is TRBV6-4, the J gene TRBJ2-1; 7 positions match TRBD2. This CDR3 is 14 amino acids long. Germline V gives CDR1 MRHNA, CDR2 SNTAGT. J gave up 10 bases and V 4 bases, and 10 bases lay outside the gene matches.